This paragraph covers one T cell receptor beta chain sequence. The repertoire was sequenced with immunoSEQ multiplex PCR; TCRdb's copy has only in-frame clones and lacks some. Among about 47,000 clones listed, approximately 92% were seen once. Trimming pared 6 bases from V and 6 bases from J, leaving 14 bases between. The CDR3 sequence is 12 residues long. In germline, CDR1 is GTSNPN, CDR2 SVGIG (reference sequence). These data are taken from a study of T cell changes during pregnancy in multiple sclerosis. This TCR was sampled from a female donor with multiple sclerosis, enrolled in a pregnancy study. The chain links TRBV30 to TRBJ1-2; D ambiguous. The sequenced sample was CD8+ T cells from peripheral blood mononuclear cells, obtained in the second trimester of pregnancy. The DNA for the CDR3 is TGTGCCTGCTACTATCTTGACGATGGCTACACCTTC. The encoded protein is CACYYLDDGYTF.